This T cell receptor beta chain was documented in a study of cytomegalovirus exposure and HLA in healthy donors (dated by TCRdb to the late 2010s). For context, the study as a whole: In an earlier analysis of approximately 640 of the donors, 250 to 300 Gb of sequence data and 90 million to 120 million unique TCR beta sequences from 150 million to 200 million T cells were reported. Roughly 300 gigabases of sequencing data and approximately 91 million unique TCR sequences made up an early release that covered fewer than 650 HLA-typed donors. Among the approximately 420 genotyped donors, around 79% belonged to the genetic ancestry cluster associated with self-reported Caucasian donors. The aim of the study was to test whether cataloging public T cell receptors could identify signatures of past pathogen exposure. The T cell repertoires of 666 subjects were profiled by immunosequencing and related to cytomegalovirus serostatus. Besides the first cohort of 500 to 700 subjects, a separate validation cohort made up of 120 different subjects was used. The study combined high-throughput TCR immunosequencing, statistical association of individual TCRs with disease status, and machine learning to predict cytomegalovirus infection status. A later analysis re-analyzed previously published TCR beta repertoires from 660 or so donors and added high-resolution HLA genotyping to study TCR occurrence patterns. Rather than using new phenotypic data, the later analysis identified candidate immune exposures from TCR beta sequences and from how often those sequences occurred across donors. In an earlier analysis of more than 550 of the donors, high-throughput TCR beta sequencing was used to judge whether each TCR beta V gene segment behaved as functional or pseudogenic. Alongside the repertoire data, information on donor age, sex, ethnicity and CMV serostatus was compiled. A later genetic analysis used genome-wide SNP genotypes for about three fifths of the 666 donors, treating that subset as a discovery cohort. All discovery cohort repertoires had been generated using a single sequencing platform. HLA typing covered class I and class II loci at four-digit resolution. The number of donors typed differed by locus, with about 629-630 for A, B, C, DRB1 and DQB1, around 520 for DQA1, 600 to 610 for DPA1, and approximately 470 for DPB1. Five DR-DQ haplotypes were handled as single units for association and clustering, since linkage in the cohort was strong. Among around 400 genotyped donors of the cohort, an average of about 240,000 unique TCR beta nucleotide sequences was sequenced per donor, of which 15% to 20% were non-productive. Results and caveats for the whole study, not just this receptor: When HLA alleles, especially DR and DQ, strongly co-occurred, TCR associations were difficult to assign to individual alleles. Across donors, most TCR sequences were observed very rarely, whereas some public TCRs were present in many individuals. Sequencing depth was assumed to be roughly uniform across donors in the presence/absence analyses, though that assumption may not hold. In vitro tests confirmed that a few of the cytomegalovirus-associated TCR beta chains recognize cytomegalovirus antigens. According to a later analysis, TCR association rates differed among HLA loci, with DRB1 alleles showing the most associated TCRs and HLA-C alleles showing the fewest. A later genetic analysis associated a missense DCLRE1C variant with V-gene and J-gene trimming of TCR beta chains, and an independent cohort replicated the association. A later analysis reported that several top co-occurrence clusters appeared linked to parvovirus B19, influenza, CMV and Epstein-Barr virus. In an earlier analysis of about 600 of the donors, most TCR beta V segments appeared in productive rearrangements about 90% or about 30% of the time, broadly matching IMGT annotations. A cluster of highly shared sequence variants was judged likely to be a technical artifact of the sequencing pipeline. This cohort had only TCR beta chains sequenced, and the lack of alpha or paired-chain data limited which features could be detected. A further reported finding was that TCR beta sequences accurately predicted the HLA-A and HLA-B alleles for most subjects in the first cohort. According to the authors, the approach could potentially be generalized to other disease states and immunological phenotypes. Most CMV-associated TCR beta chains appeared to be HLA-restricted in a later analysis, and the HLA associations seemed to be driven largely by CMV exposure. In both the original and validation cohorts, the classifier was reported to diagnose cytomegalovirus status with high specificity and sensitivity. A later genetic analysis reported fewer N-insertions in productive TCRs among donors in an Asian-associated ancestry cluster than the roughly 640-donor mean. The earlier analysis of approximately 590 of the donors excluded fewer than 20 rarely observed V segments, including chromosome 9 orphons, because counts were too low. Immune exposure information for the cohort was limited to CMV serostatus. Some IMGT-functional V segments, including TRBV6-2 and TRBV6-3, could not be told apart with the 87-base-pair reads, so those segments were excluded. A later analysis associated about 17,000 TCR beta sequences with specific HLA alleles at a false discovery rate of 0.05. Because HLA typing was unavailable for some donors at each locus, only the typed subset was used in association tests. A total of roughly 160 TCR beta chains were listed by the study as associated with cytomegalovirus. A later analysis found that HLA-associated TCR beta chains were more clonally expanded and had lower generation probabilities than equally common non-associated chains. Linkage disequilibrium might explain the correlated functional status among segregating V segments, but an unknown experimental factor could not be ruled out.

Libraries were built with the immunoSEQ multiplex PCR assay. For the multiplex PCR, a mixture combining 60 forward primers for TCR Vbeta segments and 13 reverse primers for TCR Jbeta segments was used. The CDR3 region of rearranged TCR beta genes was amplified from genomic DNA with a multiplex PCR assay. On the Illumina HiSeq System, the amplified TCR beta libraries were sequenced as 87-base-pair reads. As for the original processing: A later analysis tallied around 87 million unique TCR beta chains across the 600 to 700 repertoires, and approximately 9.9 million of those chains were shared by two or more donors. Raw reads were error-corrected and collapsed into unique sequences with a nearest-neighbor algorithm that merged closely related sequences to remove PCR and sequencing errors. Alignment of CDR3 sequences to IMGT reference sequences was used to assign V, D and J gene segments. For a sequence to be retained, a match of at least six nucleotides was required to both a V gene segment and a J gene segment. Rearrangements were classified as productive when the CDR3 lacked stop codons and remained in frame with V and J, and all other rearrangements were classified as non-productive. Following IMGT convention, CDR3 was defined as the stretch from the second conserved V-encoded cysteine up to the conserved J-encoded phenylalanine. The earlier analysis of about 560 of the donors excluded any sequence lacking an unambiguous match to a single V gene segment. An earlier analysis of several hundred of the donors called V segments functional above 56.7% productive rearrangements and segregating when the between-donor standard deviation exceeded 5%. A statistical classification framework was developed to diagnose cytomegalovirus status using the catalog of TCR beta chain sequences. In a later analysis, TCR nucleotide sequences were compared against IMGT/GENE-DB human TR gene sequences so that V and J genes could be assigned. The TCRdist pipeline was used in a later analysis to assign CDR3 sequences and most-parsimonious VDJ recombination scenarios. A later analysis defined each TCR beta chain by its CDR3 amino acid sequence plus V-gene family, and excluded reads lacking a unique V-gene family. A later analysis removed several hundred highly shared, low-generation-probability nucleotide sequences to deal with suspected cross-contamination and a sequencing artifact. A later analysis calculated a clonal expansion index for each public chain from normalized within-repertoire ranks of inferred template counts. In a later analysis, generation probabilities were computed with a VDJ recombination model fitted to out-of-frame rearrangements, and the resulting probabilities were checked against IGoR. In a later analysis, TCR-TCR, TCR-HLA and TCR-CMV co-occurrence was scored with hypergeometric tests, and a repertoire-size bias correction was applied to TCR pairs. In a later analysis, false discovery rates were estimated by permuting HLA or CMV assignments 20 times. In a later analysis, co-occurring TCRs were grouped using DBSCAN, with TCRdist sequence similarity added in when clustering inside HLA-allele-positive subsets. Repertoires with fewer than 30,000 or more than 120,000 public chains were left out of co-occurrence clustering, as were four to six repertoires with anomalous nucleotide sharing. This immuneACCESS table, as held by TCRdb, lists in-frame sequences with V and J called but not all clones. Of the missing ones, under half trace to an unresolved V gene in checked studies; the others have no known cause. V, J and clone size are those of that table, while D and trimming were read from the DNA. Recorded for this sample are roughly 150,000 clones; around 80% of them occurred a single time. The ten largest clones represent around 2.5% of the sample.

Turning to this clone: The specificity of this receptor is unknown. No much larger clone is present one base from it, and per-base qualities are unavailable.

The CDR3 holds 13 amino acids from the cysteine to the phenylalanine. Only the CDR3 region is kept as DNA, spanning 39 bases read in frame from base 1. The germline V gene (reference sequence) provides CDR1 MNHEY and CDR2 SMNVEV. The trim is 2 bases for V and 6 bases for J, with a gap of 8 bases between the germline ends. The cohort comprised hundreds of healthy bone marrow donors. All cohort members were sampled while nominally healthy, although unrecorded immune exposures were likely present. The donor was CMV seronegative and belonged to the group of 320 or so seronegative cohort members. A peripheral blood sample was provided by each donor, and peripheral blood mononuclear cells were used for TCR beta sequencing. The Qiagen DNeasy Blood Extraction Kit was used to extract genomic DNA from the blood cell samples.

The V and J segments used are TRBV27 and TRBJ2-1, with TRBD2 perhaps the D gene, on 5 matching bases. Input material: PBMCs. This receptor was taken from a female donor in good health and CMV-seronegative. The CDR3 amino acid sequence is: CASSLKGGNEQFF. The sequenced DNA is TGTGCCAGCAGTTTAAAAGGAGGCAATGAGCAGTTCTTC.